This entry describes one T cell receptor beta chain. TCRdb keeps only in-frame clones here, not all; method: immunoSEQ multiplex PCR. The table records 180,000 or so clones, roughly 92% of them present only once. Trimming took 7 bases from V and 3 from J, leaving 10 bases between them. CDR1 is SNHLY and CDR2 is FYNNEI in the germline V gene. The CDR3 contains 12 residues. This entry is derived from a study of T cell responses to AZD1222 COVID-19 vaccine. The rearrangement uses TRBV2 and TRBJ2-7; D gene uncertain. This clonotype originated in an adult who received the AZD1222 COVID-19 vaccine. The sequenced sample was peripheral blood, obtained 28 days after the second AZD1222 dose. CDR3 sequence reads: CASKVRIYEQYF. Here the CDR3 DNA reads TGTGCCAGCAAGGTCCGTATCTACGAGCAGTACTTC.